The 7 T cell receptor beta chains listed next were all sequenced from one sample in a study of neoadjuvant anti-PD-1 for oral cavity cancer. Stated time point: after neoadjuvant nivolumab, at surgical resection. This table comes from immunoSEQ multiplex PCR, and its TCRdb copy is limited to in-frame clones, with some not included. The table includes tens of thousands of clones, 85% detected once. The material was PBMCs, obtained after nivolumab (anti-PD-1) treatment. These receptors were obtained from a person between 35 and 79 years old with oral cavity squamous cell carcinoma.

The CDR3 DNA follows: TGCGCCAGCAGCTTGGATCCGTCCAACACTGAAGCTTTCTTT. The encoded protein is CASSLDPSNTEAFF. J is TRBJ1-1 and V is TRBV5-1; the D is unclear. V lost 0 bases, J lost 2 bases, and 8 bases lay in between. CDR1 SGHRS and CDR2 YFSETQ come from the germline V gene. The CDR3 runs to 14 residues.

In this sample, this clone turned up a few times. V usage is TRBV18 and J usage is TRBJ1-1; no clear D. This CDR3 is 14 amino acids long. Trimming removed 3 bases from V and 0 bases from J, with 8 bases in between. Per the germline V gene, CDR1 is KGHSH and CDR2 is LQKENI. CDR3 protein: CASSPQDMNTEAFF. CDR3 bases: TGTGCCAGCTCACCGCAAGACATGAACACTGAAGCTTTCTTT.

The chain uses TRBV15 and TRBJ2-2; D gene uncertain. Germline V CDR1 and CDR2: LNHNV, YYDKDF (reference sequence). V was shortened by 0 bases and J by 0 bases, with 2 bases between the two germline ends. The CDR3 runs to 14 residues. The CDR3 DNA follows: TGTGCCACCAGCAGAGATCCGAACACCGGGGAGCTGTTTTTT. It yields the protein CATSRDPNTGELFF.

The V and J genes are TRBV5-1 and TRBJ1-2; maybe TRBD1 (5 bases). V was trimmed by 7 bases and J by 5 bases, leaving 12 bases between them. This CDR3 has 12 amino acids. CDR1 and CDR2 (germline): SGHRS, YFSETQ. The CDR3 DNA follows: TGCGCCAGCTCCCCCCAGGGTTATGGCTACACCTTC. Translation: CASSPQGYGYTF.

This sequence joins TRBV11-3 and TRBJ2-3, with 9 nucleotides matching TRBD2. The CDR3 is made up of 19 amino acids. With V trimmed by 5 bases and J by 3 bases, 18 bases remained unmatched. Germline V CDR1 and CDR2: SGHNT, YENEEA. CDR3 nucleotides: TGTGCCAGCAGCCCTACAGTGGCGGGAGGGCCGGGTAGGACAGATACGCAGTATTTT. Its protein is CASSPTVAGGPGRTDTQYF.

V is TRBV7-2 and J is TRBJ2-5, with D maybe TRBD2 (5 bases). Per germline, CDR1 SGHTA and CDR2 FQGNSA. Trimming shortened V by 2 bases and J by 5 bases, and 9 bases separated the two germline ends. The CDR3 totals 13 residues. For the CDR3, the DNA is TGTGCCAGCAGCTTAATCGAGCGGGAGACCCAGTACTTC. Protein product: CASSLIERETQYF.

The gene calls are TRBV15 and TRBJ2-7; 7 bases fit TRBD1. There are 14 residues in the CDR3. Germline V gene sequence: CDR1 LNHNV, CDR2 YYDKDF (reference sequence). V trimming: 4 bases; J trimming: 3 bases; junction bases outside the gene matches: 6. The CDR3 bases are TGTGCCACCAGCAAAGACAGGGATTACTACGAGCAGTACTTC. This sequence encodes CATSKDRDYYEQYF.